What follows describes a single TCR beta chain. Per the original methods: Nucleated cell number was recorded as an estimate derived from reference gene primer amplification. Clones were read by immunoSEQ multiplex PCR, and TCRdb kept only the in-frame ones, dropping some. The V and J calls and clone size come from that table; D and trimming were worked out from the DNA. Of some 330,000 clones listed, more than 85% were seen once; the top ten hold around a sixth. This specimen comes from a study of blood T cell repertoires in COVID-19. Looking at the study overall: There were acute and convalescent COVID-19 samples, and they came from the United States, Italy and Spain. T cells, B-cell-depleted T cells, or PBMCs supplied cDNA or gDNA.

Residents of about two dozen US areas, aged roughly 18 to 89 years, made up the participants. Sequencing input: PBMCs or T cells enriched from blood (not recorded which). The TCR sequence derives from a woman aged 25 to 39 who had recovered from COVID-19.

DNA of the CDR3: TGTGCCAGCAGCCCCCCTTTTAGCTCTGGAAACACCATATATTTT. This codes for CASSPPFSSGNTIYF. The chain is built from TRBV3-1 (or the pseudogene TRBV3-2) and TRBJ1-3; D gene unclear. CDR1 is LGHDT, CDR2 YNNKEL, per germline (reference sequence). This CDR3 spans 15 amino acids. Trimming took off 4 bases at V and 0 bases at J, with 10 bases between the two ends.